The subject of this entry is one TCR beta chain. The antigen is not known. The data belong to a study of cytomegalovirus exposure and HLA in healthy donors. Study-wide findings and caveats: In a later analysis, 16,951 TCR beta sequences were associated with HLA alleles at 0.05 false discovery rate. It has been reported that TCR beta sequences accurately predicted the HLA-A and HLA-B alleles of most subjects.

There are 16 residues in the CDR3. Trimming took 6 bases from V and 4 from J; bases not matched to a gene: 10. Germline CDR1 LGHNA, CDR2 YSLEER. PCR primers comprised 60 Vbeta and 13 Jbeta primers. Original processing notes: Later, an analysis found tens of millions of unique TCR beta chains, and 8.5 million to 14 million of these were shared. TCRdb keeps only in-frame clones here, not all; method: immunoSEQ multiplex PCR. From that table come the V and J calls and clone size; the DNA was used to work out D and trimming. Here the sample table reports just under 90,000 clones. The chain carries TRBV4-3 and TRBJ2-3; 10 bases map to TRBD2. This TCR was recovered from a girl aged 10-17 years in good health and CMV-seropositive. The sample consisted of PBMCs. This chain's CDR3 is CASSPVVAGGSDTQYF. The CDR3 DNA reads TGCGCCAGCAGTCCGGTGGTAGCGGGGGGTTCAGATACGCAGTATTTT.